A selection of T cell receptor beta chains follows, all from one sample in a study of CD8 T cells in Susac syndrome. One entry per CDR3 protein, called by TCRdb with MiXCR from the immunoSEQ multiplex PCR reads. The table has about 130,000 distinct CDR3 sequences, 90% to 95% seen once. Source material: CD4+ T cells from PBMCs. These receptors were obtained from a human donor in good health. Both conserved end residues are part of each CDR3. The D gene is left open where the match is weak. Clone size is shown for a subset of rows, as once, few, many or a class of expanded clone.

CDR3nt: TGTGCCAGCAGGCGGCCGAACACCGGGGAGCTGTTTTTT
CDR3aa: CASRRPNTGELFF
j_gene: TRBJ2-2
v_gene: TRBV28
d_gene: .
abundance: .

CDR3nt: TGTGCCAGCTCATCCGGACAGGACACTGAAGCTTTCTTT
CDR3aa: CASSSGQDTEAFF
j_gene: TRBJ1-1
v_gene: TRBV18
d_gene: TRBD1
abundance: .

CDR3nt: TGCAGCGTTTATAGACAGTTCAGAGAGACCCAGTACTTC
CDR3aa: CSVYRQFRETQYF
j_gene: TRBJ2-5
v_gene: TRBV29-1
d_gene: .
abundance: .

CDR3nt: TGTGCCAGCAGCCCCCGGCTTGATACTGAAGCTTTCTTT
CDR3aa: CASSPRLDTEAFF
j_gene: TRBJ1-1
v_gene: TRBV12-3/TRBV12-4
d_gene: .
abundance: few

CDR3nt: TGCAGCGTTGAAAGGAGGCTAGCTAACTATGGCTACACCTTC
CDR3aa: CSVERRLANYGYTF
j_gene: TRBJ1-2
v_gene: TRBV29-1
d_gene: .
abundance: .

CDR3nt: TGTGCCAGCTCACCACGGGTCGGAGGGGGAAACTATGGCTACACCTTC
CDR3aa: CASSPRVGGGNYGYTF
j_gene: TRBJ1-2
v_gene: TRBV18
d_gene: .
abundance: .

CDR3nt: TGCGCCAGCAGCTTGGTAGCGGACGTAGGGATCAATGAGCAGTTCTTC
CDR3aa: CASSLVADVGINEQFF
j_gene: TRBJ2-1
v_gene: TRBV5-1
d_gene: .
abundance: .

CDR3nt: TGTGCCAGCTCATCCCGGGACAGGGGCCGTGACGAGCAGTACTTC
CDR3aa: CASSSRDRGRDEQYF
j_gene: TRBJ2-7
v_gene: TRBV18
d_gene: TRBD1
abundance: .

CDR3nt: TGTGCCAGCAGTTACTGGGACAGGGGAGGCAATCAGCCCCAGCATTTT
CDR3aa: CASSYWDRGGNQPQHF
j_gene: TRBJ1-5
v_gene: TRBV6-2/TRBV6-3
d_gene: TRBD1
abundance: .

CDR3nt: TGCAGCGTTGAAGAAACGGCCGCCTACGAGCAGTACTTC
CDR3aa: CSVEETAAYEQYF
j_gene: TRBJ2-7
v_gene: TRBV29-1
d_gene: .
abundance: few

CDR3nt: TGCAGTGCTAGAGATCGGGGGTGGCGCAATCAGCCCCAGCATTTT
CDR3aa: CSARDRGWRNQPQHF
j_gene: TRBJ1-5
v_gene: TRBV20-1
d_gene: .
abundance: .

CDR3nt: TGTGCCAGCGGGGGGGGGCGGGCAACTAATGAAAAACTGTTTTTT
CDR3aa: CASGGGRATNEKLFF
j_gene: TRBJ1-4
v_gene: TRBV3-1
d_gene: .
abundance: .

CDR3nt: TGTGCCAGCTCGATCGACAGGGGGGTCCAAGAGACCCAGTACTTC
CDR3aa: CASSIDRGVQETQYF
j_gene: TRBJ2-5
v_gene: TRBV6-1
d_gene: TRBD1
abundance: once

CDR3nt: TGTGCCAGCAGCTTGGGAGGGTGGCGACCCGAAGGACATGAGCAGTTCTTC
CDR3aa: CASSLGGWRPEGHEQFF
j_gene: TRBJ2-1
v_gene: TRBV5-6
d_gene: .
abundance: once

CDR3nt: TGTGCCAGCAGCTGGGCAGGAGGGGGCGGTGAAAAACTGTTTTTT
CDR3aa: CASSWAGGGGEKLFF
j_gene: TRBJ1-4
v_gene: TRBV7-2
d_gene: TRBD1
abundance: .

CDR3nt: TGTGCCAGCAGCCAATCCATAGGTGAGCAGTTCTTC
CDR3aa: CASSQSIGEQFF
j_gene: TRBJ2-1
v_gene: TRBV3-1
d_gene: .
abundance: .

CDR3nt: TGCGCCAGCAGCTTTGGTGGTGCGTTAAACTATGGCTACACCTTC
CDR3aa: CASSFGGALNYGYTF
j_gene: TRBJ1-2
v_gene: TRBV5-1
d_gene: .
abundance: .